This record covers a single T cell receptor beta chain. This entry belongs to a study of T cell changes during pregnancy in multiple sclerosis. TCRdb keeps only in-frame clones here, not all; method: immunoSEQ multiplex PCR. Among around 58,000 clones listed, about 89% were seen once. The V gene's germline CDR1 is LGHNA and CDR2 YSLEER. The ends were cut back, 0 bases at V and 5 bases at J, with 17 bases in the middle. CDR3 length equals 16 residues. The gene calls are TRBV4-3 and TRBJ2-7; tentative D call: TRBD2 (7 bases). The receptor's source is a female donor in good health, enrolled as a control in a pregnancy study. The sequencing here drew on CD4+ T cells from peripheral blood mononuclear cells, taken after pregnancy. The CDR3 nucleotides are TGCGCCAGCAGCCAAGAAACGAGGTGGGGGGGCCACGAGCAGTACTTC. Protein product: CASSQETRWGGHEQYF.